The clone carrying this T cell receptor (beta chain) was seen more than once but under ten times. The data stem from a study of blood T cell repertoires in COVID-19. Turning to the study itself: PBMCs, B-cell-depleted T cells, or T cells were the source of the cDNA or gDNA that made up the material.

In the authors' methods: For nucleated cells, counts were estimated from reference gene primer amplification. Clones were read by immunoSEQ multiplex PCR, and TCRdb kept only the in-frame ones, dropping some. That table furnishes V, J and clone size, whereas the DNA furnished D and trimming. In the table there are around 71,000 clones, 65% to 80% of which are singletons. After removal of 1 base from V and 8 bases from J, the junction contained 14 bases not matched to a gene. The germline V gene has CDR1 GTSNPN and CDR2 SVGIG (reference sequence). CDR3 length: 17 amino acids. The clonotype originates from a woman older than 75 with active or convalescent COVID-19. V is TRBV30 and J is TRBJ2-3, with TRBD2 matching 11 bases. Input material: peripheral blood. This CDR3 reads CAWSASLSGGAGGTQYF. The CDR3 region has the DNA TGTGCCTGGAGTGCCTCTCTTAGCGGGGGGGCCGGAGGTACGCAGTATTTT.